This passage covers 16 T cell receptor beta chains from one sample sequenced in a study of shared clonotypes between healthy human individuals. The data were produced by immunoSEQ multiplex PCR, yet TCRdb's version contains in-frame clones alone and is incomplete. The repertoire holds some 2,400,000 clones, almost 96% seen once, with 0.1% to 0.15% in the top ten. Sequencing used naive CD4+ T cells sorted from blood. The subset denotes: CD45RA+ positively selected. These receptors were taken from a man younger than 35 in good health.

The V and J genes are TRBV4-3 and TRBJ1-1; weak D call: TRBD1 (5 bases). The CDR3 runs 15 residues. Germline CDR1 is LGHNA and CDR2 is YSLEER. V lost 0 bases and J lost 5, with 13 bases in between. The CDR3 here is CASSQDPGWGTEAFF. Here the CDR3 DNA reads TGCGCCAGCAGCCAAGATCCGGGCTGGGGGACTGAAGCTTTCTTT.

This chain connects TRBV5-1 to TRBJ1-2; maybe TRBD1 (5 bases). Trimming took off 1 base at V and 4 bases at J, with 11 bases between the two ends. This CDR3 contains 14 residues. The V gene's germline CDR1 is SGHRS and CDR2 YFSETQ. The CDR3 protein is CASSLRDPSYGYTF. DNA for the CDR3: TGCGCCAGCAGCTTGAGGGACCCGAGCTATGGCTACACCTTC.

This clone occurred once. This chain links TRBV27 with TRBJ1-2, with a possible D match to TRBD1 (5 bases). V was cut by 7 bases and J by 4 bases, with 16 bases left in between. The CDR3 covers 14 residues. From germline, CDR1 is MNHEY and CDR2 SMNVEV (reference sequence). This CDR3 is CASKWGSSAYGYTF. In nucleotides, the CDR3 is TGTGCCAGCAAGTGGGGCAGCTCAGCCTATGGCTACACCTTC.

The CDR3 reads CAWRGQGRTTEAFF. The DNA for the CDR3 is TGTGCCTGGAGGGGACAGGGGAGGACCACTGAAGCTTTCTTT. The rearrangement uses TRBV30 and TRBJ1-1; 10 bases are shared with TRBD1. The CDR3 loop spans 14 amino acids. Looked up from germline, CDR1 is GTSNPN and CDR2 is SVGIG (reference sequence). Trimming took 3 bases from V and 4 from J; bases not matched to a gene: 5.

V usage is TRBV11-3 and J usage is TRBJ1-1, with unresolved D. The V gene lost 5 bases and the J gene lost 6 bases, with 16 bases spanning the gap. The CDR3 is made up of 14 amino acids. Germline V gene sequence: CDR1 SGHNT, CDR2 YENEEA. CDR3 sequence reads: CASSDYRRTPEAFF. In DNA, the CDR3 is TGTGCCAGCAGCGATTATCGACGGACTCCTGAAGCTTTCTTT.

The V and J genes are TRBV4-1 and TRBJ1-6; 9 bases align to TRBD1. The CDR3 loop spans 14 amino acids. Germline CDR1 is MGHRA and CDR2 is YSYEKL. Trimming at V came to 3 bases and at J to 14 bases, leaving 8 bases not matched to a gene. The chain's CDR3 is CASSQGQGLGSLHF. The CDR3 nucleotides are TGCGCCAGCAGCCAGGGACAGGGCCTGGGCTCCCTCCACTTT.

This chain joins TRBV7-2 and TRBJ1-2; D ambiguous. The germline V and J ends were trimmed by 1 base and 3 bases, with 12 bases remaining between them. Germline V CDR1 and CDR2: SGHTA, FQGNSA. The CDR3 extends over 15 amino acids. Here the CDR3 DNA reads TGTGCCAGCAGCTTAGAAGGGCGGGCGGACTATGGCTACACCTTC. Protein sequence: CASSLEGRADYGYTF.

CDR3 coding DNA: TGTGCCAGCAGCCAAGGGGCAGGGTGGGCCACTGAAGCTTTCTTT. Its protein product is CASSQGAGWATEAFF. The rearrangement joins TRBV14 to TRBJ1-1, with D possibly matching TRBD1 (5 bases). The CDR3 covers 15 residues. Trimming took 1 base from V and 4 from J, leaving 13 bases between them. Germline V gene lookup returns CDR1 SGHDN and CDR2 FVKESK. Together with reference TRBV14 and TRBJ1-1, the CDR3 gives the full variable domain: EAGVTQFPSHSVIEKGQTVTLRCDPISGHDNLYWYRRVMGKEIKFLLHFVKESKQDESGMPNNRFLAERTGGTYSTLKVQPAELEDSGVYFCASSQGAGWATEAFFGQGTRLTVV.

J is TRBJ2-3 and V is TRBV4-2; the match to TRBD2 covers 9 bases. From germline, CDR1 is LGHNA and CDR2 YNFKEQ. The J segment lost 1 base and the V segment lost 4 bases, leaving 6 bases of the junction unmatched. The CDR3 sequence is 16 residues long. Here the CDR3 reads CASSRLAGVGTDTQYF. As DNA, the CDR3 is TGTGCCAGCAGCCGATTAGCGGGGGTTGGCACAGATACGCAGTATTTT.

The rearrangement joins TRBV29-1 to TRBJ1-1; D call uncertain. The CDR3 has 13 amino acids. Germline CDR1 is SQVTM and CDR2 is ANQGSEA. Deletions cut 4 bases from V and 0 bases from J, with 9 bases between. CDR3 protein: CSVALKMNTEAFF. In DNA, the CDR3 is TGCAGCGTTGCATTGAAGATGAACACTGAAGCTTTCTTT. Complete variable domain (other parts from reference TRBV29-1 and TRBJ1-1): SAVISQKPSRDICQRGTSLTIQCQVDSQVTMMFWYRQQPGQSLTLIATANQGSEATYESGFVIDKFPISRPNLTFSTLTVSNMSPEDSSIYLCSVALKMNTEAFFGQGTRLTVV.

The chain couples TRBV5-1 to TRBJ2-5, with D possibly TRBD1 on 6 matching bases. The CDR3 runs to 15 residues. The germline V gene encodes CDR1 SGHRS and CDR2 YFSETQ. Trimming removed 0 bases from V and 5 bases from J, with 14 bases in between. The CDR3 DNA reads TGCGCCAGCAGCTTGGGGACAGTCTCTGGGGAGACCCAGTACTTC. It yields the protein CASSLGTVSGETQYF.

The chain uses TRBV5-1 and TRBJ2-3; D is perhaps TRBD1 or TRBD2 (6 bases each). The ends were cut back, 2 bases at V and 2 bases at J, with 9 bases in the middle. The CDR3 runs to 14 residues. Germline V gene lookup returns CDR1 SGHRS and CDR2 YFSETQ. The CDR3 region is CASSFRGLTDTQYF. CDR3 coding DNA: TGCGCCAGCAGCTTCCGGGGGCTCACAGATACGCAGTATTTT.

The chain employs TRBV7-2 and TRBJ1-1; no reliable D call. Germline V gene sequence: CDR1 SGHTA, CDR2 FQGNSA. V gave up 5 bases and J gave up 1 base, with 14 bases separating them. This CDR3 has 15 amino acids. The CDR3 nucleotides are TGTGCCAGCAGCCCCGAGGTGGGCAGGAACACTGAAGCTTTCTTT. It yields the protein CASSPEVGRNTEAFF.

This rearrangement joins TRBV6-5 to TRBJ2-1; 10 nucleotides agree with TRBD2. V shed 6 bases and J 4 bases; nucleotides not matched to a gene: 6. The CDR3 covers 15 residues. CDR1 and CDR2 from the germline V gene are MNHEY and SVGAGI. The chain's CDR3 is CASSMTSGYYNEQFF. CDR3 sequence (DNA): TGTGCCAGCAGCATGACTAGCGGGTATTACAATGAGCAGTTCTTC.

This clone was observed a handful of times. The chain links TRBV4-1 to TRBJ2-3; D remains ambiguous. CDR3 size: 14 residues. The V and J ends lost 1 base and 6 bases respectively, with 11 bases between them. The germline gives CDR1 MGHRA, CDR2 YSYEKL. CDR3 nucleotides: TGCGCCAGCAGCCAAGTGATCCAGACGGATACGCAGTATTTT. Its translation is CASSQVIQTDTQYF.

The V gene is TRBV27, the J gene TRBJ1-2; a weak D match, TRBD1 (6 bases). Germline lookup yields CDR1 MNHEY and CDR2 SMNVEV (reference sequence). CDR3 length equals 13 residues. V was pared by 5 bases and J by 5 bases, with 12 bases between. Here the CDR3 reads CASSQDRRYGYTF. The CDR3 DNA sequence: TGTGCCAGCAGTCAAGACAGGAGGTATGGCTACACCTTC.